A single sample gave rise to the 5 T cell receptor beta chains below, sequenced in a study of blood T cell repertoires in COVID-19. Sequencing was performed with immunoSEQ multiplex PCR; in TCRdb, only in-frame clones are kept and a portion is missing. The table includes under 250,000 clones, approximately 80% detected once. The sequenced material came from peripheral blood. The receptors here all came from a human donor in a cohort sampled during active COVID-19.

The CDR3 nucleotides are TGTGCCAGTAGTGGGGCAGGGGCAGAAGCAAACACCATATATTTT. Protein sequence: CASSGAGAEANTIYF. The chain has TRBV19 and TRBJ1-3; tentative D call: TRBD1 (6 bases). CDR1 is LNHDA, CDR2 SQIVND, per germline (reference sequence). There are 15 residues in the CDR3. Trimming pared 5 bases from V and 6 bases from J, leaving 17 bases between. Full variable domain (rest looked up from reference TRBV19 and TRBJ1-3): DGGITQSPKYLFRKEGQNVTLSCEQNLNHDAMYWYRQDPGQGLRLIYYSQIVNDFQKGDIAEGYSVSREKKESFPLTVTSAQKNPTAFYLCASSGAGAEANTIYFGEGSWLTVV.

The chain is built from TRBV30 and TRBJ1-2; no definite D call. The V and J ends lost 0 bases and 6 bases respectively, with 17 bases between them. From germline, CDR1 is GTSNPN and CDR2 SVGIG (reference sequence). This CDR3 region has 15 residues. CDR3 in DNA: TGTGCCTGGAGTGTAGCGGGCAAATACTACCATGGCTACACCTTC. Translated, it gives CAWSVAGKYYHGYTF.

The chain carries TRBV7-2 and TRBJ2-1, with D perhaps TRBD1 (7 bases). From germline, CDR1 is SGHTA and CDR2 FQGNSA. CDR3 length equals 15 residues. V was shortened by 2 bases and J by 10 bases, with 18 bases between the two germline ends. As DNA, the CDR3 is TGTGCCAGCAGCTTAAATGGCGGCCAGGGGGGCGAGCAGTTCTTC. Translating it yields CASSLNGGQGGEQFF.

The chain joins TRBV7-9 to TRBJ2-7; the match to TRBD1 covers 9 bases. The CDR3 covers 17 residues. Unmatched junction bases numbered 9, after V lost 1 base and J lost 2 bases. Germline V CDR1 and CDR2: SEHNR, FQNEAQ (reference sequence). The CDR3 DNA sequence: TGTGCCAGCAGCTTAGGGAGTGGCCGGGACAGGGCCTACGAGCAGTACTTC. Translated: CASSLGSGRDRAYEQYF.

The CDR3 DNA is TGTGCCAGCAGTTACTCGCCCGGTAGCACAGATACGCAGTATTTT. Its translation is CASSYSPGSTDTQYF. The chain employs TRBV6-5 and TRBJ2-3, with no clear D. Trimming pared 0 bases from V and 0 bases from J, leaving 7 bases between. CDR3 length equals 15 residues. Looked up from germline, CDR1 is MNHEY and CDR2 is SVGAGI.